Listed here is a single TCR beta chain. The record originates from a study of blood T cell repertoires in COVID-19. Whole-study context: The study drew acute and convalescent COVID-19 samples from the United States, Italy and Spain. PBMCs, B-cell-depleted T cells, or T cells were the source of the cDNA or gDNA that made up the material.

V shed 5 bases and J 0 bases; nucleotides not matched to a gene: 6. Germline lookup yields CDR1 SGHVS and CDR2 FNYEAQ. The CDR3 loop spans 18 amino acids. Under the authors' procedure: Amplified reference gene primers provided the basis for estimating nucleated cell counts. Clones were sequenced by immunoSEQ multiplex PCR, and TCRdb holds only the in-frame ones, with some missing. V and J calls and clone size are those listed in that table; D and trimming were worked out from the DNA. The sample includes roughly 300,000 clones, 89% of them seen just once. The receptor's source is a man aged 18 to 35 who had recovered from COVID-19. V is TRBV7-6 and J is TRBJ2-6; 11 positions agree with TRBD2. Sequenced material: peripheral blood. The CDR3 region is CASSRLAGGSSGANVLTF. In nucleotides, the CDR3 is TGTGCCAGCAGCCGATTAGCGGGGGGGAGCTCTGGGGCCAACGTCCTGACTTTC.